This TCR beta chain was recorded in a study of regulatory T cells in long-lasting Graves disease. This clonotype has ten or more counts. Its antigen is as yet unknown. Germline V lookup: CDR1 MDHEN, CDR2 SYDVKM. The CDR3 consists of 15 residues. J gave up 10 bases and V 4 bases, and 5 bases lay outside the gene matches. Through Arm-PCR of CDR3 regions and iRepertoire HTBI primers, TCR beta libraries were built. Each CDR3 protein is one row after TCRdb ran MiXCR on the multiplex PCR reads. This sample has some 420,000 distinct CDR3 sequences, with under 25% found just once. The time point: persistent/refractory GD, antithyroid drugs over 5 years with positive TRAb. The TCR library was made from RNA extracted from PBMCs. Study findings and constraints: Persistent-disease Graves' patients showed less TCR diversity than new cases.

The chain joins TRBV28 to TRBJ1-6; 12 nucleotides align to TRBD1. The sequenced sample was peripheral blood mononuclear cells (PBMCs), obtained when the disease was refractory, from a patient treated with antithyroid drugs. The sequence derives from a female donor with Graves disease. CDR3 DNA: TGTGCCAGCAGTTCCGGGACAGGGGGCGCCTCACCCCTCCACTTT. Encoded protein: CASSSGTGGASPLHF. Using reference TRBV28 and TRBJ1-6 for the parts outside the CDR3, the full variable domain is DVKVTQSSRYLVKRTGEKVFLECVQDMDHENMFWYRQDPGLGLRLIYFSYDVKMKEKGDIPEGYSVSREKKERFSLILESASTNQTSMYLCASSSGTGGASPLHFGNGTRLTVT.